This T cell receptor beta chain was documented in a study of T cell repertoires in cytomegalovirus infection. Study results and caveats: The response measured ex vivo was dominated by TCR beta clonotypes (HLA-C-restricted and CMV-specific).

The CDR3 contains 14 residues. Trimming shortened V by 9 bases and J by 5 bases, and 18 bases separated the two germline ends. Remarks on this clonotype: Antigen specificity is unknown.

A single record per CDR3 protein comes from TCRdb applying MiXCR to the reads. This sample carries around 540,000 distinct CDR3 sequences, 33% of them seen once, and the ten largest clones take around a sixth. The chain is built from TRBV12-3 or TRBV12-4 and TRBJ2-3; TRBD1 might be the D (5 bases). The origin of this receptor is a human donor in good health (CMV status not recorded). Some clones in this sample may be carry-over from other donors' samples. Sequences were derived from cultured PBMCs, sampled from culture after CMV antigen stimulation. Written as DNA, the CDR3 is TGTGCCAGTTCGGATAGGGGCTTCGGAGATACGCAGTATTTT. It is translated as CASSDRGFGDTQYF.